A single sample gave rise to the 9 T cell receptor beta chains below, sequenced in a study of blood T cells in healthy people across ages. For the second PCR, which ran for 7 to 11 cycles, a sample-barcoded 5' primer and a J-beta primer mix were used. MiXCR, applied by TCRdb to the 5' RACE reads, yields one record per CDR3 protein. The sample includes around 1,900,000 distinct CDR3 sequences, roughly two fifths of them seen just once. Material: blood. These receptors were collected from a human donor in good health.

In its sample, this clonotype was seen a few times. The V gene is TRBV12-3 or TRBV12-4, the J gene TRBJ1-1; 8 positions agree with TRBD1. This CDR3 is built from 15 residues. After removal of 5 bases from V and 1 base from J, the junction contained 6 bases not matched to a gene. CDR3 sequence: CASSPTGEGNTEAFF. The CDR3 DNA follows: TGTGCCAGCAGTCCGACAGGGGAAGGGAACACTGAAGCTTTCTTT.

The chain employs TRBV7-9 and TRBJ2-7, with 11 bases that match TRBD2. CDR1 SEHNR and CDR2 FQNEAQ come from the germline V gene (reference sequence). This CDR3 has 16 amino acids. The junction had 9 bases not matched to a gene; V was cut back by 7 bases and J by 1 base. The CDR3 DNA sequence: TGTGCCAGCAATAAAGCCGGGACTAGCGGTTCCTACGAGCAGTACTTC. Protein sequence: CASNKAGTSGSYEQYF.

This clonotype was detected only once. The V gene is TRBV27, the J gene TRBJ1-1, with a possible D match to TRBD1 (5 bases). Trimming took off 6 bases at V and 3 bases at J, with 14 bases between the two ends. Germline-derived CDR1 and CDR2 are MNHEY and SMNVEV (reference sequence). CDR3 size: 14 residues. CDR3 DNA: TGTGCCAGCAGCCGAAGGCCGGGGGACACTGAAGCTTTCTTT. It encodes CASSRRPGDTEAFF.

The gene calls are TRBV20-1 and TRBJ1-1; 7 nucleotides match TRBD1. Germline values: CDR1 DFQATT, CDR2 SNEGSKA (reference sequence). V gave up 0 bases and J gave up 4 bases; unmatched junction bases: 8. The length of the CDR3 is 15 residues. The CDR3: CSARDPRQGSTEAFF. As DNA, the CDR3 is TGCAGTGCTAGAGATCCTAGACAGGGAAGCACTGAAGCTTTCTTT.

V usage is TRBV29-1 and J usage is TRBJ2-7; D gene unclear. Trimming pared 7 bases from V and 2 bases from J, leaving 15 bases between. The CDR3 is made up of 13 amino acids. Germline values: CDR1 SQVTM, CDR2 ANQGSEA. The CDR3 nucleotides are TGCAGCGCTGCGATTGGGCAGACCTACGAGCAGTACTTC. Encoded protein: CSAAIGQTYEQYF.

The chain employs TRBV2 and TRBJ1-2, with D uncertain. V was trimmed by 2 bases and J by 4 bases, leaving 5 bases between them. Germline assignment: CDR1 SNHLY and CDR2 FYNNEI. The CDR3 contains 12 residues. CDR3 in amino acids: CASSEHFYGYTF. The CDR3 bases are TGTGCCAGCAGTGAACATTTCTATGGCTACACCTTC.

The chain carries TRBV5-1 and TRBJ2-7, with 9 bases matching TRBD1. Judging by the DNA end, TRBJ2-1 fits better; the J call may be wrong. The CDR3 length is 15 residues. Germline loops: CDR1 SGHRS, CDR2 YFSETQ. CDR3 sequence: CASSLITGQGNEQFF. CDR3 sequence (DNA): TGCGCCAGCAGCTTGATAACGGGACAGGGCAATGAGCAGTTCTTC.

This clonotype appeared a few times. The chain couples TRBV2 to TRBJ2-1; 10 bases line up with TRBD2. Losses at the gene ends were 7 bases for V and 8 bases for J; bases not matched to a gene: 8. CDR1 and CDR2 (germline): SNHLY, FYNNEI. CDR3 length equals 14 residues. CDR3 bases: TGTGCCAGCACTCGCGAGCGGGGGGGTGATGAGCAGTTCTTC. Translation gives CASTRERGGDEQFF.

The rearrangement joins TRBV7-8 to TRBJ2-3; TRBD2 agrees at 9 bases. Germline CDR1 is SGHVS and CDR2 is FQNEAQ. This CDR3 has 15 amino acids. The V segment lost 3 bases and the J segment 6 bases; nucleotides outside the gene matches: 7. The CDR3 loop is CASSFSAGGGDTQYF. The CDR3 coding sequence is TGTGCCAGCAGCTTCTCAGCGGGGGGCGGGGATACGCAGTATTTT.